These 9 T cell receptor beta chains were sequenced from one sample in a study of technical replicates of blood from a few donors (dated by TCRdb to 2016 to 2017). The method behind the library was the immunoSEQ multiplex PCR assay. TCRdb obtained this table from immuneACCESS and retained in-frame rearrangements with V and J assigned. These tables miss some clones; where compared with another copy, unresolved V genes account for less than half of the shortfall, and the remainder is unexplained. Within this sample are about 100,000 clones, with 95% of them counted one time only. Jointly, the top ten make up about 0.21% of the sample. The specimen sequenced was T cells isolated from PBMCs. The receptors here all came from a human donor in good health.

As DNA, the CDR3 is TGTGCCAGCAGCCCCCGCAGCGGGGGATTACAAGAGACCCAGTACTTC. This gives the protein CASSPRSGGLQETQYF. The chain couples TRBV9 to TRBJ2-5; the match to TRBD2 covers 8 bases. The V gene's germline CDR1 is SGDLS and CDR2 YYNGEE. The CDR3 loop spans 16 amino acids. Trimming removed 4 bases from V and 2 bases from J; junction bases left unmatched: 10.

This chain connects TRBV10-3 to TRBJ2-3, with 11 bases lining up with TRBD2. Germline V gives CDR1 ENHRY, CDR2 SYGVKD. This CDR3 comprises 15 residues. V lost 9 bases to trimming and J lost 0 bases; unmatched junction nucleotides: 5. The CDR3 nucleotides are TGTGCCATACAAGGGACTAGCGGTAGCACAGATACGCAGTATTTT. It encodes CAIQGTSGSTDTQYF.

The genes are TRBV29-1 and TRBJ2-2; tentatively, D is TRBD1 (6 bases). The CDR3 contains 13 residues. The V gene's germline CDR1 is SQVTM and CDR2 ANQGSEA. The V gene lost 6 bases and the J gene lost 1 base, with 9 bases spanning the gap. The CDR3: CSVSDRNTGELFF. The DNA of the CDR3 is TGCAGCGTCTCGGACAGGAACACCGGGGAGCTGTTTTTT.

In its sample, this clone was seen once. The V call is TRBV27, the J call TRBJ2-7; perhaps TRBD1 as D (6 bases). Trimming took 8 bases from V and 7 from J, leaving 15 bases between them. Germline V gives CDR1 MNHEY, CDR2 SMNVEV (reference sequence). This CDR3 comprises 12 residues. This CDR3 is CASRGAQGEQYF. DNA of the CDR3: TGTGCCAGCCGCGGCGCACAGGGAGAGCAGTACTTC.

This clone was recorded only once. The chain recombines TRBV19 with TRBJ2-1; 9 nucleotides agree with TRBD2. This CDR3 spans 15 amino acids. Germline assignment: CDR1 LNHDA and CDR2 SQIVND (reference sequence). V gave up 6 bases and J gave up 5 bases; unmatched junction bases: 8. The chain's CDR3 is CASSRLAATDNEQFF. In DNA form, the CDR3 reads TGTGCCAGTAGCAGACTAGCGGCGACAGACAATGAGCAGTTCTTC.

CDR3 loop: CASSPGVSYEQYF. CDR3 in DNA: TGTGCCAGCAGTCCCGGAGTGTCCTACGAGCAGTACTTC. V is TRBV6-5 and J is TRBJ2-7; D unclear. The CDR3 runs to 13 residues. V was clipped by 5 bases and J by 1 base, with 9 bases between them. CDR1 and CDR2 from the germline V gene are MNHEY and SVGAGI.

The chain links TRBV5-1 to TRBJ1-1; TRBD1 agrees at 8 bases. Per the germline V gene, CDR1 is SGHRS and CDR2 is YFSETQ. The V and J ends lost 0 bases and 5 bases, in that order; junction bases with no gene match: 6. The CDR3 extends over 15 amino acids. The chain's CDR3 is CASSLESGGSTEAFF. In DNA form, the CDR3 reads TGCGCCAGCAGCTTGGAATCAGGGGGCAGTACTGAAGCTTTCTTT.

The rearrangement joins TRBV5-4 to TRBJ1-2; no reliable D call. This CDR3 is built from 11 residues. Per the germline V gene, CDR1 is SGHNT and CDR2 is YYREEE (reference sequence). V lost 3 bases, J lost 6 bases, and 6 bases lay in between. In DNA, the CDR3 is TGTGCCAGCAGCTCTCTTAATGGCTACACCTTC. Amino acids: CASSSLNGYTF.

This rearrangement joins TRBV11-3 to TRBJ2-5; 12 nucleotides align to TRBD1. The V gene end was trimmed by 4 bases and the J gene end by 5 bases; junction bases not matched to a gene: 8. This CDR3 spans 16 amino acids. The V gene's germline CDR1 is SGHNT and CDR2 YENEEA. The CDR3 nucleotides are TGTGCCAGCAGCTCCCGGGACAGGGGGCTTTTTGAGACCCAGTACTTC. It yields the protein CASSSRDRGLFETQYF.